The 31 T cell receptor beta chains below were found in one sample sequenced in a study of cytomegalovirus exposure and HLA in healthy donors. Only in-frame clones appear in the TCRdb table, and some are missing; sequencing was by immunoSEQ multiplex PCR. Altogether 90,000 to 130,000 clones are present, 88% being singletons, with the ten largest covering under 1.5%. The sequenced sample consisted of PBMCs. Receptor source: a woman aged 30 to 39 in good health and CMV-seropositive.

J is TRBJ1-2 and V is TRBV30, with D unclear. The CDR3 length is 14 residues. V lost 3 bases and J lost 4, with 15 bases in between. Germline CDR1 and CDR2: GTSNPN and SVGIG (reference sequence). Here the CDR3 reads CAWRHRSGRYGYTF. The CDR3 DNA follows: TGTGCCTGGAGGCACCGGAGTGGCCGCTATGGCTACACCTTC.

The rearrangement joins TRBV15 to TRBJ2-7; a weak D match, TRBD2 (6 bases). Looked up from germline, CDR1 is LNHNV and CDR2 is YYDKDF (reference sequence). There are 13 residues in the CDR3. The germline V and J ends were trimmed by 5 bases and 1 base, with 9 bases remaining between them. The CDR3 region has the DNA TGTGCCACCAGCGTCGGGACTTCCTACGAGCAGTACTTC. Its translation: CATSVGTSYEQYF. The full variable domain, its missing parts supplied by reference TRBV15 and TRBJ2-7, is DAMVIQNPRYQVTQFGKPVTLSCSQTLNHNVMYWYQQKSSQAPKLLFHYYDKDFNNEADTPDNFQSRRPNTSFCFLDIRSPGLGDTAMYLCATSVGTSYEQYFGPGTRLTVT.

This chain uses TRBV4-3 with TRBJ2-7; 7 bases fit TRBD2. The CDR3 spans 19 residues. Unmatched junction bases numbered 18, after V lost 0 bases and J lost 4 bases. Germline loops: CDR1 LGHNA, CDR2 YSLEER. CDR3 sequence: CASSQEGGVSSGELYEQYF. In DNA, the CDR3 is TGCGCCAGCAGCCAAGAGGGTGGGGTTTCTAGCGGAGAATTATACGAGCAGTACTTC.

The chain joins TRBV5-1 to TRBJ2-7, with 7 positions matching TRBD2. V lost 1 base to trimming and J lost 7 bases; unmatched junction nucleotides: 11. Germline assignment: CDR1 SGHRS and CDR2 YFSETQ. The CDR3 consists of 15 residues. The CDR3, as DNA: TGCGCCAGCAGCTTGCTAGCGGCGCCCAATGAGGAGCAGTACTTC. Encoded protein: CASSLLAAPNEEQYF.

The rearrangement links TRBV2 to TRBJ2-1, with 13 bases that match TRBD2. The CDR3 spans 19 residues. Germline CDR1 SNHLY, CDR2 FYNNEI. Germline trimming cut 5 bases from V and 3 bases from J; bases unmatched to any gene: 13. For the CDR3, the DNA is TGTGCCAGCAGTTACGGGACTAGCGGGATCGCAACCTACTACAATGAGCAGTTCTTC. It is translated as CASSYGTSGIATYYNEQFF.

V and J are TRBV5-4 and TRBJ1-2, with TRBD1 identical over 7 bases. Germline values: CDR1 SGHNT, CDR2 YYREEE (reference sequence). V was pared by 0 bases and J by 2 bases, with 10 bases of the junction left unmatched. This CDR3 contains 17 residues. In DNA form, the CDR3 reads TGTGCCAGCAGCTTGGCTATAGGAGCAGGGGGGAACTATGGCTACACCTTC. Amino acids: CASSLAIGAGGNYGYTF.

The CDR3 protein is CASSFLAGGLTGELFF. The CDR3 DNA reads as TGTGCCAGCAGTTTTCTGGCGGGAGGATTAACCGGGGAGCTGTTTTTT. The rearrangement links TRBV27 to TRBJ2-2, with TRBD2 matching 8 bases. The ends lost 3 bases at V and 5 bases at J; junction bases unmatched: 8. The CDR3 covers 16 residues. Germline CDR1 is MNHEY and CDR2 is SMNVEV (reference sequence).

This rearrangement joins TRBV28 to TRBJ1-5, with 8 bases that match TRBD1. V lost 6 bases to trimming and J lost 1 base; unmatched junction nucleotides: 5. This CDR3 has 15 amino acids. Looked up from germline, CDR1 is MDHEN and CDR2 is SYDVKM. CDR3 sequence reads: CASRTDRGSNQPQHF. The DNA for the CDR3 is TGTGCCAGCAGGACCGACAGGGGAAGCAATCAGCCCCAGCATTTT.

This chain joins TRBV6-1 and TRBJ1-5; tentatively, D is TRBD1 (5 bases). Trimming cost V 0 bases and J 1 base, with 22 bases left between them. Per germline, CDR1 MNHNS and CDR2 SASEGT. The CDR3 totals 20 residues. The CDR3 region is CASSEALGQGEYWSNQPQHF. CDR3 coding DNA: TGTGCCAGCAGTGAAGCGCTCGGGCAGGGCGAGTATTGGAGCAATCAGCCCCAGCATTTT.

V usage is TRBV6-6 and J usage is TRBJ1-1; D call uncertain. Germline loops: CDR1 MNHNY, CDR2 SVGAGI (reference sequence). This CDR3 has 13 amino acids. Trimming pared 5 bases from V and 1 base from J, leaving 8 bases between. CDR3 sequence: CASSNRGNTEAFF. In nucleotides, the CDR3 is TGTGCCAGCAGTAATCGAGGGAACACTGAAGCTTTCTTT.

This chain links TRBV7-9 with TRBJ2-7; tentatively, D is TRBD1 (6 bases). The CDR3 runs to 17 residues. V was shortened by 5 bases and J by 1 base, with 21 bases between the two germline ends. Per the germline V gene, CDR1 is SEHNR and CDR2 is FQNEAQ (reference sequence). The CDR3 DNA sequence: TGTGCCAGCAGCCAACCCCCGAGACAGGTGGGTTCCTACGAGCAGTACTTC. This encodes CASSQPPRQVGSYEQYF.

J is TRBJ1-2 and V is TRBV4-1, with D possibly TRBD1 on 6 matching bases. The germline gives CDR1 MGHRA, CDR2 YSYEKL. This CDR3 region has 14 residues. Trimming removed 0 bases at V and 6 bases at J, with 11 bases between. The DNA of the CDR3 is TGCGCCAGCAGCCAAGATGGGGGGGCTGATGGCTACACCTTC. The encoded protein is CASSQDGGADGYTF.

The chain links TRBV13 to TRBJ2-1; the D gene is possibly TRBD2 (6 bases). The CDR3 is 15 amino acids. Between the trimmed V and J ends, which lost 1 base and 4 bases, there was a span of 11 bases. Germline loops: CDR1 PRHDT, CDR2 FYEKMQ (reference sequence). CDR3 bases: TGTGCCAGCAGCTTAGCCGGAGGGTCATACAATGAGCAGTTCTTC. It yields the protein CASSLAGGSYNEQFF.

As DNA, the CDR3 is TGTGCCAGCAGTGACGGGACAGGGGCAGATACGCAGTATTTT. Its translation is CASSDGTGADTQYF. The chain links TRBV6-4 to TRBJ2-3; 10 nucleotides match TRBD1. CDR3 size: 14 residues. Germline lookup yields CDR1 MRHNA and CDR2 SNTAGT. The V gene end was trimmed by 2 bases and the J gene end by 4 bases; junction bases not matched to a gene: 0.

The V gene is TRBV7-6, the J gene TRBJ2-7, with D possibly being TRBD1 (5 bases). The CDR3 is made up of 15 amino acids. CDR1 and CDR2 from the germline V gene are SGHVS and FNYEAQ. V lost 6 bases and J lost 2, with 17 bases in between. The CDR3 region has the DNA TGTGCCAGCAGTCACAGGTGGCTAAAGACCTACGAGCAGTACTTC. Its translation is CASSHRWLKTYEQYF.

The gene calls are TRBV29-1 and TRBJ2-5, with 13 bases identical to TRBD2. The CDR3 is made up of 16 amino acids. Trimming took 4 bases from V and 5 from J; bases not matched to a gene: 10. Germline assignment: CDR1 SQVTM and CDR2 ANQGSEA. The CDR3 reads CSVVWGGLAGKETQYF. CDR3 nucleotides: TGCAGCGTTGTGTGGGGGGGACTAGCGGGAAAGGAGACCCAGTACTTC. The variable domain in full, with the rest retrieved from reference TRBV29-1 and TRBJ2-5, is SAVISQKPSRDICQRGTSLTIQCQVDSQVTMMFWYRQQPGQSLTLIATANQGSEATYESGFVIDKFPISRPNLTFSTLTVSNMSPEDSSIYLCSVVWGGLAGKETQYFGPGTRLLVL.

The CDR3 coding sequence is TGTGCCAGCAGCCCCACAGGGGGCGCGGAGGATACGCAGTATTTT. Translating it yields CASSPTGGAEDTQYF. The V and J genes are TRBV11-3 and TRBJ2-3; 9 bases are a match to TRBD1. V shed 5 bases, J shed 6 bases, and the junction held 9 bases outside the gene matches. The CDR3 totals 15 residues. CDR1 and CDR2 from the germline V gene are SGHNT and YENEEA.

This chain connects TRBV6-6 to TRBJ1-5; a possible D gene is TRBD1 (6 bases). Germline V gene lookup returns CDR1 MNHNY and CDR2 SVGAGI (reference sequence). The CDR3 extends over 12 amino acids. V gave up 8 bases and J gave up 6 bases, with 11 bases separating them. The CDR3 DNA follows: TGTGCCAGCCGACAGGCCAGTCAGCCCCAGCATTTT. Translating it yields CASRQASQPQHF.

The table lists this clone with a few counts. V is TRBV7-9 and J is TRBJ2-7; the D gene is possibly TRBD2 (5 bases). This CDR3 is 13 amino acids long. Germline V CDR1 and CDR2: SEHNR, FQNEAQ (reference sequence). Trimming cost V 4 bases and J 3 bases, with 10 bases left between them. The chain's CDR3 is CASSSAGHYEQYF. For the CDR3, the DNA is TGTGCCAGCAGCTCTGCGGGCCACTACGAGCAGTACTTC.

CDR3 protein: CASSLLAGQYNEQFF. CDR3 DNA: TGTGCCAGCAGCTTGCTAGCGGGACAGTACAATGAGCAGTTCTTC. V and J are TRBV7-2 and TRBJ2-1; 9 bases match TRBD2. V shed 3 bases and J 4 bases; nucleotides not matched to a gene: 4. CDR1 SGHTA and CDR2 FQGNSA come from the germline V gene. The CDR3 spans 15 residues.

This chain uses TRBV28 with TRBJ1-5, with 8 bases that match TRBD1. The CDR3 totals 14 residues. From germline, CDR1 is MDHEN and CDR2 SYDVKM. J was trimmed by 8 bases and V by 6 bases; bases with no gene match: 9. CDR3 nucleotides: TGTGCCAGCAGCGGACAGGGCCGGTCGGAGCCCCAGCATTTT. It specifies CASSGQGRSEPQHF.

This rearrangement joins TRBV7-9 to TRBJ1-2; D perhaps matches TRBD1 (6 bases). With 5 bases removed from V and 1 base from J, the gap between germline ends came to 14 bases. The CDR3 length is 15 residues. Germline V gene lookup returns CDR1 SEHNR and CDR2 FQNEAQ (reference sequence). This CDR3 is CASSKTGTSNYGYTF. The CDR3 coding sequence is TGTGCCAGCAGCAAGACCGGGACAAGTAACTATGGCTACACCTTC.

The CDR3 DNA reads TGTGCCAGCAGCCTCGTGGCGGGAGAGAGACATGGCTACACCTTC. Protein sequence: CASSLVAGERHGYTF. This sequence joins TRBV4-2 and TRBJ1-2; D call uncertain. Germline V CDR1 and CDR2: LGHNA, YNFKEQ. CDR3 length: 15 amino acids. V was shortened by 4 bases and J by 6 bases, with 18 bases between the two germline ends.

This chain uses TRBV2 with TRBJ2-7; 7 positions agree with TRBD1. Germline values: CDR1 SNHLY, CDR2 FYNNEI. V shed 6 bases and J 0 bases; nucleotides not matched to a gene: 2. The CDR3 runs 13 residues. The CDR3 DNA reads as TGTGCCAGCAGGGACAGGATCTCCTACGAGCAGTACTTC. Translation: CASRDRISYEQYF.

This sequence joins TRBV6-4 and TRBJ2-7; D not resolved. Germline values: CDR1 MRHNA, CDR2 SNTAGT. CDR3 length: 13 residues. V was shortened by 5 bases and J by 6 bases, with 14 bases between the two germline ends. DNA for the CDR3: TGTGCCAGCAGTTCGGATACACGGAGCGAGCAGTACTTC. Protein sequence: CASSSDTRSEQYF.

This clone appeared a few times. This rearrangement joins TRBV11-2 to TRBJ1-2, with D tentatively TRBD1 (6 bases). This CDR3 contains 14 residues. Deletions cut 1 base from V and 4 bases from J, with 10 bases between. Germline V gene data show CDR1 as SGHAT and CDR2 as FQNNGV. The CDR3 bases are TGTGCCAGCAGCTTAGCTCCAGGGGCCTATGGCTACACCTTC. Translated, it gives CASSLAPGAYGYTF.

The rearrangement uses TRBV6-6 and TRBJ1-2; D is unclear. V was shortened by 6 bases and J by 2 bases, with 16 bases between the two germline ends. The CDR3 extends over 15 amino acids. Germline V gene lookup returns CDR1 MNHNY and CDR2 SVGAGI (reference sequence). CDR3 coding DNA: TGTGCCAGCAGCCCCCGGACGGACTACAACTATGGCTACACCTTC. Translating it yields CASSPRTDYNYGYTF.

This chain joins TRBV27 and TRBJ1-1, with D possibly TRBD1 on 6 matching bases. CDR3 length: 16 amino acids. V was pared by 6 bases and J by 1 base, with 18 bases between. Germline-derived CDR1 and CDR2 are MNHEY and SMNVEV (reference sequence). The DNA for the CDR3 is TGTGCCAGCAGCTTGACGGGGGGGCTCGGGAACACTGAAGCTTTCTTT. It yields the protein CASSLTGGLGNTEAFF.

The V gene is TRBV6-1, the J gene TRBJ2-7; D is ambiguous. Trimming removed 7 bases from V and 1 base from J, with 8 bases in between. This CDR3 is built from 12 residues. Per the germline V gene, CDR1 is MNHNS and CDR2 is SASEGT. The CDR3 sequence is CASKYSSYEQYF. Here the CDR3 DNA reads TGTGCCAGCAAATACAGTTCCTACGAGCAGTACTTC.

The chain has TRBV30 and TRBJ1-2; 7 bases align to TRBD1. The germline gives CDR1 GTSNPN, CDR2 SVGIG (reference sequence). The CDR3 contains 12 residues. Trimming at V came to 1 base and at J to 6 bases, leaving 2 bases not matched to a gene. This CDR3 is CAWSGQGDGYTF. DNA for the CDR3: TGTGCCTGGAGTGGTCAGGGGGATGGCTACACCTTC.

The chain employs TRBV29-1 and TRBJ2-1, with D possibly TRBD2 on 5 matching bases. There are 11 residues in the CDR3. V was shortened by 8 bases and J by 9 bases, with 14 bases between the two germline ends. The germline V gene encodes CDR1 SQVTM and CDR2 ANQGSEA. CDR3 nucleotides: TGCAGCCCCACGAGCGGCGGTGAGCAGTTCTTC. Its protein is CSPTSGGEQFF.